This T cell receptor (beta chain) comes out of a study of monozygotic twins with inflammatory bowel disease. Notes on the study in general: No difference in repertoire similarity was seen between concordant and discordant twins, possibly because power was limited. The authors could not tell different T cell subtypes apart.

In the case of this clonotype: Its specificity is unknown.

CDR1 SGDLS and CDR2 YYNGEE come from the germline V gene. The CDR3 spans 14 residues. It was 3,500 to 4,000 ng of total RNA that each TCR library used. During cDNA synthesis, UMIs that each contained a 6-nucleotide sample barcode were added by means of template switching. Using the 5' RACE reads, TCRdb records one entry per CDR3 protein without DNA. The listing records roughly 150,000 distinct CDR3 sequences. The specimen was blood. This TCR was sampled from a human donor with ulcerative colitis or Crohn's disease, or a healthy co-twin of an affected twin (not recorded which). The chain couples TRBV9 to TRBJ2-3; TCRdb picks TRBD1, but there is no DNA to check that call. The CDR3 spells CASSDTGSTDTQYF. Variable domain in full (rest from reference TRBV9 and TRBJ2-3): DSGVTQTPKHLITATGQRVTLRCSPRSGDLSVYWYQQSLDQGLQFLIQYYNGEERAKGNILERFSAQQFPDLHSELNLSSLELGDSALYFCASSDTGSTDTQYFGPGTRLTVL.